One and the same sample provided the 24 T cell receptor beta chains below, sequenced in a study of PD-L1 blockade in urothelial cancer. Measured with immunoSEQ multiplex PCR; TCRdb has only the in-frame clones, and not every one. This sample carries 70,000 to 90,000 clones, 82% of them seen once, and the ten largest clones take 9.5%. Material: PBMCs, obtained around atezolizumab (anti-PD-L1) treatment. The receptors derive from a man aged 70 or older with urothelial cancer.

DNA of the CDR3: TGTGCCAGCAGCTTAGAGGTTGGCAGGGGTTCTAAGGATACGCAGTATTTT. Translated, it gives CASSLEVGRGSKDTQYF. The chain combines TRBV11-2 with TRBJ2-3; possibly TRBD1 for D (6 bases). Germline V gene sequence: CDR1 SGHAT, CDR2 FQNNGV. The V end lost 0 bases, the J end lost 6 bases, and 19 bases lay between the germline ends. This CDR3 comprises 17 residues.

The chain links TRBV11-3 to TRBJ1-1, with a tentative D call TRBD1 (5 bases). The CDR3 has 14 amino acids. The germline V gene has CDR1 SGHNT and CDR2 YENEEA. Trimming stripped 5 bases from V and 4 bases from J, with 14 bases between. CDR3 in amino acids: CASSRTGSVTEAFF. The CDR3 nucleotides read TGTGCCAGCAGCCGTACAGGAAGTGTCACTGAAGCTTTCTTT.

V and J are TRBV5-6 and TRBJ2-7, with D maybe TRBD1 (6 bases). From germline, CDR1 is SGHDT and CDR2 YYEEEE. V lost 1 base and J 2 bases, leaving 7 bases between the germline ends. The CDR3 is 13 amino acids. CDR3 protein: CASSLRQAYEQYF. The CDR3 DNA reads TGTGCCAGCAGCTTGCGACAGGCCTACGAGCAGTACTTC.

The chain employs TRBV20-1 and TRBJ2-1, with a weak D call TRBD1 (6 bases). CDR1 and CDR2 (germline): DFQATT, SNEGSKA (reference sequence). The length of the CDR3 is 10 residues. This CDR3 is CSGEGDEQFF. CDR3 bases: TGCAGCGGAGAGGGGGATGAGCAGTTCTTC.

The chain couples TRBV5-6 to TRBJ1-4; a possible D gene is TRBD1 (5 bases). V gave up 1 base and J gave up 7 bases, with 14 bases separating them. The CDR3 extends over 15 amino acids. Germline V gives CDR1 SGHDT, CDR2 YYEEEE. The CDR3: CASSLLMAGIEKLFF. CDR3 in DNA: TGTGCCAGCAGCTTGTTAATGGCAGGGATTGAAAAACTGTTTTTT.

This chain connects TRBV5-1 to TRBJ2-7; 10 positions agree with TRBD1. Germline CDR1 is SGHRS and CDR2 is YFSETQ. The V segment lost 4 bases and the J segment 2 bases; nucleotides outside the gene matches: 6. CDR3 size: 15 residues. CDR3 DNA: TGCGCCAGCAGCGTGGCCGGGACAGGGGCCTACGAGCAGTACTTC. Its protein product is CASSVAGTGAYEQYF.

This chain links TRBV15 with TRBJ2-3; TRBD2 matches at 10 bases. This CDR3 region has 16 residues. The trim removed 0 bases at V and 2 bases at J, leaving 2 bases unmatched. The V gene's germline CDR1 is LNHNV and CDR2 YYDKDF (reference sequence). The CDR3 coding sequence is TGTGCCACCAGCAGAGAAACTAGCGGGATCACAGATACGCAGTATTTT. Translating gives CATSRETSGITDTQYF.

Only a few counts were recorded for this clone. V usage is TRBV5-1 and J usage is TRBJ1-1; TRBD1 is a possible D gene (6 bases). Germline assignment: CDR1 SGHRS and CDR2 YFSETQ. Trimming left V 7 bases short and J 1 base short, with 11 bases between. CDR3 size: 13 residues. This chain's CDR3 is CASGGQENTEAFF. The CDR3 DNA is TGCGCCAGCGGGGGACAAGAGAACACTGAAGCTTTCTTT.

This clone was seen a handful of times. The chain is built from TRBV2 and TRBJ2-1; D unresolved. The V and J ends lost 6 bases and 7 bases respectively, with 10 bases between them. The V gene's germline CDR1 is SNHLY and CDR2 FYNNEI. This CDR3 has 12 residues. The CDR3 DNA is TGTGCCAGCAGGTACAGCTGGAATGAGCAGTTCTTC. It encodes CASRYSWNEQFF.

The chain carries TRBV5-1 and TRBJ2-5, with 8 bases identical to TRBD2. Gene TRBJ2-7 matches the end of the DNA better, so the J call may be wrong. The CDR3 is made up of 17 amino acids. Germline V gene lookup returns CDR1 SGHRS and CDR2 YFSETQ. CDR3: CASSLGEQAGGLYEQYF. The DNA for the CDR3 is TGCGCCAGCAGCTTGGGGGAGCAGGCGGGGGGCCTCTACGAGCAGTACTTC.

The chain couples TRBV5-6 to TRBJ1-3; 10 bases align to TRBD1. V was clipped by 4 bases and J by 1 base; unmatched bases: 2. Germline assignment: CDR1 SGHDT and CDR2 YYEEEE. The CDR3 runs 15 residues. The CDR3 sequence: CASSVGQGSGNTIYF. As DNA, the CDR3 is TGTGCCAGCAGCGTGGGACAGGGGTCTGGAAACACCATATATTTT.

The chain uses TRBV2 and TRBJ2-3, with D unresolved. CDR3 size: 11 residues. Germline lookup yields CDR1 SNHLY and CDR2 FYNNEI. Between the trimmed V and J ends, which lost 4 bases and 6 bases, there was a span of 5 bases. The CDR3, as DNA: TGTGCCAGCAGTGTATCGGATACGCAGTATTTT. Protein product: CASSVSDTQYF. The variable domain in full, with the rest retrieved from reference TRBV2 and TRBJ2-3, is EPEVTQTPSHQVTQMGQEVILRCVPISNHLYFYWYRQILGQKVEFLVSFYNNEISEKSEIFDDQFSVERPDGSNFTLKIRSTKLEDSAMYFCASSVSDTQYFGPGTRLTVL.

The chain combines TRBV11-1 with TRBJ2-1, with TRBD1 matching over 9 bases. The CDR3 contains 18 residues. Trimming took 5 bases from V and 4 from J; bases not matched to a gene: 15. From germline, CDR1 is SGHAT and CDR2 FQDESV (reference sequence). CDR3 region: CASSTPTAGTGSYNEQFF. DNA for the CDR3: TGTGCCAGCAGCACCCCCACGGCCGGGACAGGGTCATACAATGAGCAGTTCTTC.

The V call is TRBV30, the J call TRBJ1-2, with TRBD1 matching 8 bases. Germline V CDR1 and CDR2: GTSNPN, SVGIG (reference sequence). This CDR3 spans 13 amino acids. The J segment lost 2 bases and the V segment lost 4 bases, leaving 3 bases of the junction unmatched. CDR3 nucleotide sequence: TGTGCCTGGACCCGGGACAGGAACTATGGCTACACCTTC. It specifies CAWTRDRNYGYTF. The complete variable domain, with remaining parts taken from reference TRBV30 and TRBJ1-2, reads SQTIHQWPATLVQPVGSPLSLECTVEGTSNPNLYWYRQAAGRGLQLLFYSVGIGQISSEVPQNLSASRPQDRQFILSSKKLLLSDSGFYLCAWTRDRNYGYTFGSGTRLTVV.

The chain has TRBV7-2 and TRBJ2-7, with D possibly TRBD1 on 6 matching bases. CDR1 SGHTA and CDR2 FQGNSA come from the germline V gene. This CDR3 is 14 amino acids long. Trimming took 3 bases from V and 4 from J, leaving 13 bases between them. The CDR3 region is CASSFDRTEYEQYF. CDR3 in DNA: TGTGCCAGCAGCTTCGACAGGACTGAATACGAGCAGTACTTC.

The chain joins TRBV11-2 to TRBJ2-1; TRBD2 matches 8 bases. CDR3 length equals 17 residues. With V trimmed by 4 bases and J by 6 bases, 14 bases remained unmatched. Germline assignment: CDR1 SGHAT and CDR2 FQNNGV. The CDR3 sequence: CASSSISGILGSNEQFF. CDR3 coding DNA: TGTGCCAGCAGCTCGATTAGCGGGATATTGGGTAGCAATGAGCAGTTCTTC.

The chain combines TRBV11-1 with TRBJ1-1; tentatively, D is TRBD1 (5 bases). The CDR3 is 16 amino acids. Per germline, CDR1 SGHAT and CDR2 FQDESV (reference sequence). The V and J ends lost 2 bases and 3 bases respectively, with 16 bases between them. In DNA, the CDR3 is TGTGCCAGCAGCTTATCCAAGGGGTTTCGGGACACTGAAGCTTTCTTT. It specifies CASSLSKGFRDTEAFF. Filled out from reference TRBV11-1 and TRBJ1-1, the complete variable domain reads EAEVAQSPRYKITEKSQAVAFWCDPISGHATLYWYRQILGQGPELLVQFQDESVVDDSQLPKDRFSAERLKGVDSTLKIQPAELGDSAMYLCASSLSKGFRDTEAFFGQGTRLTVV.

The rearrangement joins TRBV27 to TRBJ2-3, with D maybe TRBD2 (6 bases). CDR3 length: 15 residues. The V gene lost 3 bases and the J gene lost 2 bases, with 12 bases spanning the gap. In germline, CDR1 is MNHEY, CDR2 SMNVEV (reference sequence). This CDR3 reads CASSLGGVLTDTQYF. The CDR3 coding sequence is TGTGCCAGCAGTTTGGGGGGAGTCCTCACAGATACGCAGTATTTT.

The chain is built from TRBV6-4 and TRBJ1-5; D possibly corresponds to TRBD1 (6 bases). The V end was cut by 0 bases, the J end by 0 bases, with 15 bases between. The length of the CDR3 is 18 residues. CDR1 MRHNA and CDR2 SNTAGT come from the germline V gene. CDR3 nucleotides: TGTGCCAGCAGTGACTCGGGGCAGGGAGGGGGTAGCAATCAGCCCCAGCATTTT. Translated: CASSDSGQGGGSNQPQHF.

This clone was observed a few times. V is TRBV7-2 and J is TRBJ1-2; unclear D gene. With 1 base removed from V and 4 bases from J, the gap between germline ends came to 10 bases. CDR1 SGHTA and CDR2 FQGNSA come from the germline V gene. The CDR3 extends over 14 amino acids. CDR3 protein: CASSLGGIGYGYTF. CDR3 in DNA: TGTGCCAGCAGCTTAGGCGGCATAGGCTATGGCTACACCTTC.

V gene TRBV7-9 combines with J gene TRBJ2-1; possible D gene TRBD2, 5 bases. Germline-derived CDR1 and CDR2 are SEHNR and FQNEAQ (reference sequence). V was shortened by 1 base and J by 7 bases, with 8 bases between the two germline ends. CDR3 length: 13 residues. The CDR3 bases are TGTGCCAGCAGCTTAGATGGGGAGAATGAGCAGTTCTTC. The encoded protein is CASSLDGENEQFF.

The chain links TRBV2 to TRBJ2-3, with 7 bases fitting TRBD2. This CDR3 spans 16 amino acids. Trimming at V came to 2 bases and at J to 0 bases, leaving 5 bases not matched to a gene. Per the germline V gene, CDR1 is SNHLY and CDR2 is FYNNEI. Here the CDR3 reads CASSERLAPSTDTQYF. Written as DNA, the CDR3 is TGTGCCAGCAGTGAAAGACTAGCACCTAGCACAGATACGCAGTATTTT.

This chain joins TRBV27 and TRBJ2-7; D is perhaps TRBD2 (5 bases). V dropped 5 bases and J dropped 6 bases, with 17 bases sitting between them. This CDR3 is built from 14 residues. CDR1 and CDR2 from the germline V gene are MNHEY and SMNVEV (reference sequence). CDR3 sequence (DNA): TGTGCCAGCAGTCGGGGTAGGGAAAAAAGCGAGCAGTACTTC. Protein: CASSRGREKSEQYF.

The V and J genes are TRBV6-5 and TRBJ2-7, with D uncertain. Germline CDR1 is MNHEY and CDR2 is SVGAGI. This CDR3 contains 14 residues. Deletions cut 3 bases from V and 4 bases from J, with 13 bases between. In DNA, the CDR3 is TGTGCCAGCAGTTATTTCCCACACGATTACGAGCAGTACTTC. Its translation: CASSYFPHDYEQYF.